Presented here are 19 T cell receptor beta chains from one specimen sequenced in a study of blood T cell repertoires in COVID-19. Clones were read by immunoSEQ multiplex PCR, and TCRdb kept only the in-frame ones, dropping some. The repertoire has some 86,000 clones, 75% to 95% of them found once; the top ten carry less than 2.5%. The sequenced sample was peripheral blood. The source is a human donor with active COVID-19. The donor label of this sample is uncertain.

V usage is TRBV3-1 (or the pseudogene TRBV3-2) and J usage is TRBJ2-2; 7 bases agree with TRBD1. Per germline, CDR1 LGHDT and CDR2 YNNKEL (reference sequence). V shed 2 bases, J shed 2 bases, and the junction held 14 bases outside the gene matches. This CDR3 comprises 19 residues. Here the CDR3 reads CASSQIYRTGARNTGELFF. CDR3 DNA sequence: TGTGCCAGCAGCCAAATTTATCGAACAGGGGCGAGAAACACCGGGGAGCTGTTTTTT.

The chain recombines TRBV19 with TRBJ2-3, with D perhaps TRBD2 (6 bases). V was clipped by 3 bases and J by 0 bases, with 7 bases between them. CDR1 LNHDA and CDR2 SQIVND come from the germline V gene (reference sequence). The CDR3 loop spans 14 amino acids. The CDR3 DNA follows: TGTGCCAGTAGTATCGGGACTAGCACAGATACGCAGTATTTT. Translation: CASSIGTSTDTQYF.

This clone has just a few counts. The CDR3 here is CASSLSGGDSGNTIYF. The CDR3 bases are TGTGCCAGCAGCTTAAGCGGCGGAGACTCTGGAAACACCATATATTTT. V gene TRBV7-3 combines with J gene TRBJ1-3; D not resolved. This CDR3 is built from 16 residues. The V gene lost 1 base and the J gene lost 0 bases, with 10 bases spanning the gap. Germline V CDR1 and CDR2: SGHTA, FQGTGA.

The chain joins TRBV29-1 to TRBJ2-1, with 9 bases aligning to TRBD2. Germline loops: CDR1 SQVTM, CDR2 ANQGSEA. The trim removed 3 bases at V and 5 bases at J, leaving 11 bases unmatched. The CDR3 contains 16 residues. In DNA form, the CDR3 reads TGCAGCGTTGACCGTAGGACTAGCGTTTTGGACAATGAGCAGTTCTTC. Amino acid sequence: CSVDRRTSVLDNEQFF.

CDR3 nucleotides: TGTGCCAGCAGTTTCTCGGGACACGATGGCTACACCTTC. Protein sequence: CASSFSGHDGYTF. V usage is TRBV12-3 or TRBV12-4 and J usage is TRBJ1-2; weak D call: TRBD1 (6 bases). Trimming removed 3 bases from V and 6 bases from J, with 11 bases in between. This CDR3 has 13 amino acids.

The rearrangement uses TRBV4-1 and TRBJ2-7; TRBD1 is a possible D gene (5 bases). This CDR3 contains 15 residues. Germline lookup yields CDR1 MGHRA and CDR2 YSYEKL. V was trimmed by 3 bases and J by 6 bases, leaving 18 bases between them. The CDR3 spells CASSQTDSSPGEQYF. For the CDR3, the DNA is TGCGCCAGCAGCCAGACAGACAGTTCCCCCGGCGAGCAGTACTTC.

The chain uses TRBV5-6 and TRBJ2-2; unclear D gene. V lost 4 bases, J lost 1 base, and 11 bases lay in between. The CDR3 contains 15 residues. Germline V lookup: CDR1 SGHDT, CDR2 YYEEEE. The CDR3 DNA sequence: TGTGCCAGCAGCCCAAGTCCCGGGAACACCGGGGAGCTGTTTTTT. This gives the protein CASSPSPGNTGELFF.

The CDR3 protein is CAPRGRGGYTF. The CDR3 bases are TGTGCCCCCCGCGGGAGGGGTGGCTACACCTTC. The chain employs TRBV11-2 and TRBJ1-2; D might be TRBD1 (5 bases). The CDR3 totals 11 residues. Trimming left V 11 bases short and J 7 bases short, with 14 bases between. Per germline, CDR1 SGHAT and CDR2 FQNNGV.

The chain joins TRBV7-9 to TRBJ2-7, with D maybe TRBD1 (6 bases). Trimming took off 3 bases at V and 3 bases at J, with 12 bases between the two ends. CDR1 and CDR2 from the germline V gene are SEHNR and FQNEAQ (reference sequence). The CDR3 spans 14 residues. The CDR3 loop reads CASSFGQGNYEQYF. The CDR3 coding sequence is TGTGCCAGCAGCTTTGGTCAGGGGAACTACGAGCAGTACTTC.

The chain uses TRBV4-2 and TRBJ2-1, with TRBD2 identical over 11 bases. V was pared by 1 base and J by 4 bases, with 6 bases of the junction left unmatched. Germline values: CDR1 LGHNA, CDR2 YNFKEQ. The CDR3 contains 17 residues. The CDR3 nucleotides read TGTGCCAGCAGCCAAGCTAGCGGGGGGATTGGGTACAATGAGCAGTTCTTC. This codes for CASSQASGGIGYNEQFF.

The chain is built from TRBV4-1 and TRBJ2-3; TRBD2 matches 9 bases. The CDR3 has 16 amino acids. Germline-derived CDR1 and CDR2 are MGHRA and YSYEKL. The J segment lost 7 bases and the V segment lost 4 bases, leaving 12 bases of the junction unmatched. The CDR3 region is CASSPERLAGAYTQYF. CDR3 sequence (DNA): TGCGCCAGCAGCCCGGAAAGATTAGCGGGGGCGTATACGCAGTATTTT.

The chain links TRBV5-1 to TRBJ2-3, with a weak D call TRBD1 (6 bases). Germline CDR1 SGHRS, CDR2 YFSETQ. Trimming removed 4 bases from V and 1 base from J, with 10 bases in between. The CDR3 runs to 14 residues. The CDR3 nucleotides read TGCGCCAGCAGCGGGGGCCTCGGCACAGATACGCAGTATTTT. It translates to CASSGGLGTDTQYF.

The rearrangement joins TRBV6-6 to TRBJ1-6; tentatively, D is TRBD1 (5 bases). Deletions cut 5 bases from V and 2 bases from J, with 13 bases between. The length of the CDR3 is 16 residues. Per the germline V gene, CDR1 is MNHNY and CDR2 is SVGAGI (reference sequence). CDR3 amino acids: CASSHPTDTYNSPLHF. CDR3 bases: TGTGCCAGCAGTCACCCGACAGACACCTATAATTCACCCCTCCACTTT.

The gene calls are TRBV6-6 and TRBJ2-1, with a weak D call TRBD1 (5 bases). V lost 6 bases and J lost 0, with 15 bases in between. Germline V gives CDR1 MNHNY, CDR2 SVGAGI (reference sequence). The CDR3 consists of 16 residues. Here the CDR3 DNA reads TGTGCCAGCAGGCTCACTGGGGCCAGCTCCTACAATGAGCAGTTCTTC. Its translation is CASRLTGASSYNEQFF.

This clone was picked up one time. The chain is built from TRBV7-2 and TRBJ2-5, with 7 positions matching TRBD1. Germline V gene lookup returns CDR1 SGHTA and CDR2 FQGNSA. V shed 5 bases, J shed 2 bases, and the junction held 8 bases outside the gene matches. The CDR3 extends over 15 amino acids. Here the CDR3 DNA reads TGTGCCAGCAGCCCCGACAGGGCGGCTCAAGAGACCCAGTACTTC. Its translation: CASSPDRAAQETQYF.

J is TRBJ2-1 and V is TRBV19; 12 nucleotides match TRBD2. Germline CDR1 is LNHDA and CDR2 is SQIVND (reference sequence). The CDR3 totals 15 residues. The trim removed 5 bases at V and 6 bases at J, leaving 5 bases unmatched. The CDR3 nucleotides read TGTGCCAGTAGTGTTACTAGCGGGGGGTTCAATGAGCAGTTCTTC. Protein product: CASSVTSGGFNEQFF.

The chain combines TRBV5-4 with TRBJ2-7, with TRBD1 matching 7 bases. The CDR3 totals 15 residues. Germline trimming cut 2 bases from V and 2 bases from J; bases unmatched to any gene: 7. Germline V lookup: CDR1 SGHNT, CDR2 YYREEE (reference sequence). Here the CDR3 reads CASSFNRGHTYEQYF. CDR3 bases: TGTGCCAGCAGCTTCAACAGGGGACATACCTACGAGCAGTACTTC.

This clone was found once. The chain joins TRBV25-1 to TRBJ2-5, with TRBD1 as a possible D gene (7 bases). Trimming removed 3 bases from V and 1 base from J, with 9 bases in between. The CDR3 runs to 14 residues. Germline values: CDR1 MGHDK, CDR2 SYGVNS. The chain's CDR3 is CASSDRGAQETQYF. The CDR3 DNA reads as TGTGCCAGCAGTGACAGGGGGGCCCAAGAGACCCAGTACTTC.

The V call is TRBV7-2, the J call TRBJ2-7, with 8 nucleotides matching TRBD1. With 1 base clipped from V and 3 bases from J, the junction kept 5 bases outside the gene matches. Looked up from germline, CDR1 is SGHTA and CDR2 is FQGNSA. The CDR3 totals 15 residues. Here the CDR3 DNA reads TGTGCCAGCAGCTTAGGGCAGGGGGCGGACTACGAGCAGTACTTC. Translating gives CASSLGQGADYEQYF.